This T cell receptor (beta chain) derives from a study of Graves' ophthalmopathy and Graves' hyperthyroidism. Findings and limits, study-wide: The model reached approximately 70% sensitivity and roughly 76% specificity for predicting ophthalmopathy progression. Clonotypes were expanded in thyroid at above 0.001 frequency, and most also appeared in blood.

Note on this clonotype: Its antigen is as yet unknown.

From RNA, the CDR3 regions of TCR beta chains were amplified and sequenced. First-round RT-PCR used HTBI primers; second-round multiplex PCR followed. TCRdb re-analysed the multiplex PCR reads in MiXCR, keeping a single row per CDR3 protein. This sample has around 1.1 million distinct CDR3 sequences, with approximately 35% found just once. The germline V gene has CDR1 SNHLY and CDR2 FYNNEI. The V end was cut by 4 bases, the J end by 3 bases, with 10 bases between. The CDR3 sequence is 14 residues long. New diagnoses, under 2 months' duration, and ages 18 to 65 characterized the hyperthyroidism patients. In this cohort, patients with other autoimmune diseases, uncontrolled infections, pregnancy or lactation were excluded.

This chain links TRBV2 with TRBJ1-5; no reliable D call. The sample was peripheral blood or thyroid tissue (not recorded which). The source is an adult man with Graves' hyperthyroidism. The DNA of the CDR3 is TGTGCCAGCAGTGGAACAGATATCAATCAGCCCCAGCATTTT. Translation gives CASSGTDINQPQHF.